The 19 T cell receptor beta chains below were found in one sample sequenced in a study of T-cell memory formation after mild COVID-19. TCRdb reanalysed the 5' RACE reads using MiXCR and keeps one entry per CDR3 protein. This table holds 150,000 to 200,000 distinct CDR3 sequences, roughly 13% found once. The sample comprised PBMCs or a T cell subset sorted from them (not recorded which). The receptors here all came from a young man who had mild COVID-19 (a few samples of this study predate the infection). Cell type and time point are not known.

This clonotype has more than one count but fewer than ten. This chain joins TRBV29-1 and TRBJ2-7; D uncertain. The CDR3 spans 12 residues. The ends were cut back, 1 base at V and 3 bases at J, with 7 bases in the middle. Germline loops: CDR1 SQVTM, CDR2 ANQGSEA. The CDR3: CSVEGTFYEQYF. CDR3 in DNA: TGCAGCGTTGAAGGCACATTCTACGAGCAGTACTTC.

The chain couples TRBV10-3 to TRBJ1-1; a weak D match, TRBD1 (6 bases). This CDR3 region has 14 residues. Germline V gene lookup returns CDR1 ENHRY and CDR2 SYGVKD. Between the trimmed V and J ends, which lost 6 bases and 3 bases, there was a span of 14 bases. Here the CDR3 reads CAIRSQQGDTEAFF. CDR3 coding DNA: TGTGCCATCAGATCCCAACAGGGCGACACTGAAGCTTTCTTT.

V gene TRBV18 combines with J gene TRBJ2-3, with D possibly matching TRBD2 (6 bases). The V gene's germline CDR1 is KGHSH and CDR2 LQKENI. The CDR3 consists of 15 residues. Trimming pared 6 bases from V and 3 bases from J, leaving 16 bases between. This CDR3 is CASSLGGFTTDTQYF. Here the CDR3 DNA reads TGTGCCAGCTCCCTCGGGGGATTTACGACAGATACGCAGTATTTT.

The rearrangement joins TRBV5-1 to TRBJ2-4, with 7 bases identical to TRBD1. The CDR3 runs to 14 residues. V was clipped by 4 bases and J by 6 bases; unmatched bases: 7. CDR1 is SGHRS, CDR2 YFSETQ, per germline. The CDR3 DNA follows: TGCGCCAGCAGCACCGACAGGGCTCGAAACATTCAGTACTTC. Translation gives CASSTDRARNIQYF.

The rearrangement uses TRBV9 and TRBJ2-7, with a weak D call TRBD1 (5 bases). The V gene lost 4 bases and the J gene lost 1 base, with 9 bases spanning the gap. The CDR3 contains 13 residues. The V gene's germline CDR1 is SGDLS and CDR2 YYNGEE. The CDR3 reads CASSIGVSYEQYF. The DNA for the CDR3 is TGTGCCAGCAGCATAGGGGTTTCCTACGAGCAGTACTTC.

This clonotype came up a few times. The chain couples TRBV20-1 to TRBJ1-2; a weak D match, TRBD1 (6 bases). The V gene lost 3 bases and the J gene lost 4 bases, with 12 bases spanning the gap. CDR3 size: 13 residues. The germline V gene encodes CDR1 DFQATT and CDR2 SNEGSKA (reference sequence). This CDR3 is CSASDGGGYGYTF. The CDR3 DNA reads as TGCAGTGCTAGTGACGGGGGCGGCTATGGCTACACCTTC.

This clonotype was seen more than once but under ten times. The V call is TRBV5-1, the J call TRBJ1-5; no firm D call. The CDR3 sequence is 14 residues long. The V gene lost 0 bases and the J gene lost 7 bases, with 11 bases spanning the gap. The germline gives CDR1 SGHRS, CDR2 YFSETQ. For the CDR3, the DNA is TGCGCCAGCAGCTTGGCGGCAGGCCAACAGCCCCAGCATTTT. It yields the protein CASSLAAGQQPQHF.

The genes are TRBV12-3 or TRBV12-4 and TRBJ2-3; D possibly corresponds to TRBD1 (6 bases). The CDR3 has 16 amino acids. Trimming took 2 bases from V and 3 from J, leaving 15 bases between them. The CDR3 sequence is CASSLHGATGTDTQYF. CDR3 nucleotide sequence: TGTGCCAGCAGTTTACATGGAGCGACAGGTACAGATACGCAGTATTTT.

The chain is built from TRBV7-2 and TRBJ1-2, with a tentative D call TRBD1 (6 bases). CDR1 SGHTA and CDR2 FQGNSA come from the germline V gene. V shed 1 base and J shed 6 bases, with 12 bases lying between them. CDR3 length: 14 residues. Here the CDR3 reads CASSLVGEGDGYTF. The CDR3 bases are TGTGCCAGCAGCTTAGTCGGAGAGGGGGATGGCTACACCTTC.

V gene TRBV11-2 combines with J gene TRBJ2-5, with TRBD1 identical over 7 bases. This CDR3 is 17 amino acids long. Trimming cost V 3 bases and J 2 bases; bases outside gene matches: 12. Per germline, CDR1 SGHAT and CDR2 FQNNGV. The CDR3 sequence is CASSFRAPTGYQETQYF. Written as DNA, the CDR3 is TGTGCCAGCAGCTTTAGGGCCCCGACAGGGTATCAAGAGACCCAGTACTTC.

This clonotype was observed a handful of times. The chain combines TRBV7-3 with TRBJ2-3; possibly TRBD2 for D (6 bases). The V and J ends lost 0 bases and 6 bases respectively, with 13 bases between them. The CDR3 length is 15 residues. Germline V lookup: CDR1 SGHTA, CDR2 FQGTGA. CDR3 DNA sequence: TGTGCCAGCAGCTTAACACGGGAGCAGACGGATACGCAGTATTTT. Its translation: CASSLTREQTDTQYF. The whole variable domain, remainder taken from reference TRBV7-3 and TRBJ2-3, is GAGVSQTPSNKVTEKGKYVELRCDPISGHTALYWYRQSLGQGPEFLIYFQGTGAADDSGLPNDRFFAVRPEGSVSTLKIQRTERGDSAVYLCASSLTREQTDTQYFGPGTRLTVL.

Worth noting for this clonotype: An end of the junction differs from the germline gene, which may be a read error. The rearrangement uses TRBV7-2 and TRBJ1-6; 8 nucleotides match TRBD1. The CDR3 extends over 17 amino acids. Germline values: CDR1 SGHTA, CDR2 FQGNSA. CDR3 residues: CASSLVGAGGLHSPIHF. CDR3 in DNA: TGTGCCAGCAGCTTAGTCGGGGCAGGGGGCCTCCATTCACCCATCCACTTT. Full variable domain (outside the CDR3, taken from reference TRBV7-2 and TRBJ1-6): GAGVSQSPSNKVTEKGKDVELRCDPISGHTALYWYRQSLGQGLEFLIYFQGNSAPDKSGLPSDRFSAERTGGSVSTLTIQRTQQEDSAVYLCASSLVGAGGLHSPIHFGNGTRLTVT.

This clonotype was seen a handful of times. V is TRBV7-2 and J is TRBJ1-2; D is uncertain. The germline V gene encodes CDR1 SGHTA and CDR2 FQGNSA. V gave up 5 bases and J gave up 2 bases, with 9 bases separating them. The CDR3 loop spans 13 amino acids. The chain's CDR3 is CASSGDGNYGYTF. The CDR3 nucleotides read TGTGCCAGCAGCGGTGACGGGAACTATGGCTACACCTTC.

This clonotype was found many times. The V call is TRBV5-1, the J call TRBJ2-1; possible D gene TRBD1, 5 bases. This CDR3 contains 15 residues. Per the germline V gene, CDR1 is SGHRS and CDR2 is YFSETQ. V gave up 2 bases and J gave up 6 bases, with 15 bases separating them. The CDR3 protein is CASSFRVEGFNEQFF. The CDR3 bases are TGCGCCAGCAGCTTCAGGGTAGAAGGATTCAATGAGCAGTTCTTC.

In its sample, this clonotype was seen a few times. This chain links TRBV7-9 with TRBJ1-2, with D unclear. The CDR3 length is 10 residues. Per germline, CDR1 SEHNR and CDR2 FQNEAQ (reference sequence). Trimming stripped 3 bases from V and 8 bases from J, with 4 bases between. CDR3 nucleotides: TGTGCCAGCAGCTTCCGGGGCTACACCTTC. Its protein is CASSFRGYTF. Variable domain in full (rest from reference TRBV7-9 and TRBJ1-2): DTGVSQNPRHKITKRGQNVTFRCDPISEHNRLYWYRQTLGQGPEFLTYFQNEAQLEKSRLLSDRFSAERPKGSFSTLEIQRTEQGDSAMYLCASSFRGYTFGSGTRLTVV.

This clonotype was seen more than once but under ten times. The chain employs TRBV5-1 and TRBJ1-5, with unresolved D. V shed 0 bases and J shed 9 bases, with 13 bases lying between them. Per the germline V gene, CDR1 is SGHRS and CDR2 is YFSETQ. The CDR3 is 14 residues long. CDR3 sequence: CASSLGPMKGPQHF. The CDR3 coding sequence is TGCGCCAGCAGCTTGGGGCCAATGAAAGGGCCCCAGCATTTT. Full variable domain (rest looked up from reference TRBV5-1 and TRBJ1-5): KAGVTQTPRYLIKTRGQQVTLSCSPISGHRSVSWYQQTPGQGLQFLFEYFSETQRNKGNFPGRFSGRQFSNSRSEMNVSTLELGDSALYLCASSLGPMKGPQHFGDGTRLSIL.

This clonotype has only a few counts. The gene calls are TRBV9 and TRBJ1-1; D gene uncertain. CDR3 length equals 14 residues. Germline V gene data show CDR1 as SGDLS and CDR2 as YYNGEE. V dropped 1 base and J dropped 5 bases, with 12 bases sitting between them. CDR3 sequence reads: CASSVQSGSTEAFF. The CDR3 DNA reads TGTGCCAGCAGCGTACAATCCGGGAGTACTGAAGCTTTCTTT. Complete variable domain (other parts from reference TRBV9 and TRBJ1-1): DSGVTQTPKHLITATGQRVTLRCSPRSGDLSVYWYQQSLDQGLQFLIQYYNGEERAKGNILERFSAQQFPDLHSELNLSSLELGDSALYFCASSVQSGSTEAFFGQGTRLTVV.

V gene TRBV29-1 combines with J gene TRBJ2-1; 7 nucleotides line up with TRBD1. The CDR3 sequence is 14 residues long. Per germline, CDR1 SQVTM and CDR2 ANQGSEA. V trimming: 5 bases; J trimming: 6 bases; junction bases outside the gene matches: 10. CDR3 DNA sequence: TGCAGCGTTATAGTGGTGACAGGGAGCAATGAGCAGTTCTTC. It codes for CSVIVVTGSNEQFF.

In nucleotides, the CDR3 is TGTGCCAGCAGGCCGACGGGCCGCAATCAGCCCCAGCATTTT. It codes for CASRPTGRNQPQHF. The genes are TRBV6-2 or TRBV6-3 and TRBJ1-5, with D hard to call. CDR1 and CDR2 from the germline V gene are MNHEY and SVGEGT. This CDR3 region has 14 residues. Trimming pared 6 bases from V and 2 bases from J, leaving 11 bases between.